One and the same sample provided the 12 T cell receptor beta chains below, sequenced in a study of cytomegalovirus exposure and HLA in healthy donors. This PCR relied on a set of 60 Vbeta primers and 13 Jbeta primers. Data came from immunoSEQ multiplex PCR; TCRdb stores just in-frame clones and leaves some out. This repertoire shows around 190,000 clones, 81% found once; its top ten account for 3.4%. The sample was PBMCs. The receptors were sampled from a man aged 35 to 55 in good health and CMV-seropositive.

V is TRBV7-6 and J is TRBJ2-5, with TRBD2 matching over 7 bases. The CDR3 has 16 amino acids. Germline loops: CDR1 SGHVS, CDR2 FNYEAQ. The V and J ends lost 3 bases and 2 bases, in that order; junction bases with no gene match: 9. The CDR3: CASSFPGASGQETQYF. The CDR3 region has the DNA TGTGCCAGCAGCTTCCCCGGGGCTAGCGGACAAGAGACCCAGTACTTC.

This chain joins TRBV15 and TRBJ1-1; D remains unclear. The CDR3 spans 13 residues. V dropped 2 bases and J dropped 1 base, with 5 bases sitting between them. Germline V gives CDR1 LNHNV, CDR2 YYDKDF (reference sequence). CDR3 sequence: CATSRRENTEAFF. The CDR3 DNA is TGTGCCACCAGCAGACGGGAGAACACTGAAGCTTTCTTT.

This chain links TRBV5-5 with TRBJ2-7; possible D gene TRBD2, 5 bases. The CDR3 length is 14 residues. V was cut by 4 bases and J by 3 bases, with 14 bases left in between. Germline V gene sequence: CDR1 SGHKS, CDR2 YYEKEE (reference sequence). DNA for the CDR3: TGTGCCAGCAGCCCTACTCCGGGGAACTACGAGCAGTACTTC. Amino acid sequence: CASSPTPGNYEQYF.

This rearrangement joins TRBV5-1 to TRBJ1-1; 7 nucleotides line up with TRBD1. With 4 bases clipped from V and 0 bases from J, the junction kept 3 bases outside the gene matches. Germline V gene data show CDR1 as SGHRS and CDR2 as YFSETQ. The CDR3 extends over 14 amino acids. The CDR3 loop reads CASSQGQMNTEAFF. In nucleotides, the CDR3 is TGCGCCAGCAGCCAGGGACAGATGAACACTGAAGCTTTCTTT.

The rearrangement joins TRBV14 to TRBJ2-2; TRBD1 agrees at 8 bases. V shed 4 bases and J 4 bases; nucleotides not matched to a gene: 11. This CDR3 has 17 residues. CDR1 and CDR2 (germline): SGHDN, FVKESK. CDR3 in amino acids: CASSPKRGTGRTGELFF. CDR3 in DNA: TGTGCCAGCAGCCCGAAACGTGGGACAGGCCGCACCGGGGAGCTGTTTTTT.

V usage is TRBV28 and J usage is TRBJ2-5; D is uncertain. This CDR3 has 13 amino acids. Germline CDR1 MDHEN, CDR2 SYDVKM. V was cut by 3 bases and J by 5 bases, with 10 bases left in between. CDR3 sequence (DNA): TGTGCCAGCAGTTTGCCTAGTTCTGAGACCCAGTACTTC. This codes for CASSLPSSETQYF.

The CDR3 nucleotides are TGTGCCAGCAGTGAAAGAGAGACAGGGCGTCAGGAGCAGTACTTC. Translated: CASSERETGRQEQYF. The chain carries TRBV6-1 and TRBJ2-7, with 7 bases fitting TRBD1. CDR3 length: 15 amino acids. CDR1 and CDR2 (germline): MNHNS, SASEGT. The J segment lost 7 bases and the V segment lost 2 bases, leaving 11 bases of the junction unmatched.

This clone was found once. The chain joins TRBV12-5 to TRBJ2-1; D might be TRBD1 (6 bases). V shed 6 bases and J shed 0 bases, with 6 bases lying between them. Germline V gene lookup returns CDR1 LGHNT and CDR2 FRNRAP. The CDR3 sequence is 13 residues long. The chain's CDR3 is CASGTGSYNEQFF. CDR3 DNA: TGTGCTAGTGGGACAGGCTCCTACAATGAGCAGTTCTTC.

V is TRBV9 and J is TRBJ1-1; D call uncertain. This CDR3 comprises 15 residues. Germline V gives CDR1 SGDLS, CDR2 YYNGEE. The V end was cut by 0 bases, the J end by 8 bases, with 17 bases between. CDR3 nucleotides: TGTGCCAGCAGCGTAGGGTTCCAGCCGATGGGCGAAGCTTTCTTT. Protein: CASSVGFQPMGEAFF.

To note about this clone: One end of the junction does not line up with germline, which may come from a read error. The chain combines TRBV2 with TRBJ2-7; no definite D call. Germline values: CDR1 SNHLY, CDR2 FYNNEI. The CDR3 is made up of 12 amino acids. The CDR3 DNA reads TGTGCCAGCAGTGAAGGTGGCAGCTCGAGGAACTTC. The encoded protein is CASSEGGSSRNF.

The CDR3 DNA reads as TGTGCCAGCAGCACACGACAAAGAACTAATGAAAAACTGTTTTTT. This codes for CASSTRQRTNEKLFF. V gene TRBV7-8 combines with J gene TRBJ1-4; D uncertain. This CDR3 contains 15 residues. Germline values: CDR1 SGHVS, CDR2 FQNEAQ. V was cut by 5 bases and J by 1 base, with 11 bases left in between.

This clone was observed a single time. The V and J genes are TRBV5-5 and TRBJ2-7; D might be TRBD1 (6 bases). The germline V and J ends were trimmed by 0 bases and 0 bases, with 13 bases remaining between them. The germline CDR1 and CDR2 sequences are SGHKS and YYEKEE (reference sequence). The CDR3 is 16 residues long. The CDR3: CASSLGAGDPSYEQYF. The CDR3 DNA follows: TGTGCCAGCAGCTTGGGGGCAGGGGACCCCTCCTACGAGCAGTACTTC.